This T cell receptor beta chain is drawn from a study of T-cell reconstitution after alpha-beta-depleted transplantation in children. Findings and caveats of the study: Certain patients had high TCRbeta diversity at day 60, and it came from recipient T cells and thymic progenitors that survived. Reports say that about two months after transplant, the alpha-beta T cells came out of several hundred graft clones that had expanded.

V was clipped by 6 bases and J by 2 bases; unmatched bases: 6. Per the germline V gene, CDR1 is DFQATT and CDR2 is SNEGSKA (reference sequence). This CDR3 is built from 13 residues. This clonotype was seen many times. Antigen unknown. Unique molecular identifiers were incorporated during preparation of the TCRbeta library. TCRdb passed the PCR reads through MiXCR, listing each CDR3 protein once. Here the sample spans hundreds of thousands of distinct CDR3 sequences, around 13% being singletons. This TCR came from a girl aged 2 to 10 with congenital amegakaryocytic thrombocytopenia, due to receive a stem cell transplant. This sample comprised PBMCs, obtained before TCRalphabeta/CD19-depleted stem cell transplant. The V call is TRBV20-1, the J call TRBJ2-5, with 7 bases fitting TRBD2. The CDR3 nucleotides are TGCAGTGCCAGCCGGACTAGACAAGAGACCCAGTACTTC. It is translated as CSASRTRQETQYF.